Sequencing of this T cell receptor (beta chain) was carried out in a study of blood T cell repertoires in COVID-19. About the research overall: Nucleic acid was either cDNA or gDNA, and it came from T cells, B-cell-depleted T cells, or PBMCs.

Authors' processing steps: Reference gene primer amplification gave estimated nucleated cell counts. Some clones are missing from TCRdb's copy, which holds only in-frame ones; the method was immunoSEQ multiplex PCR. From that table come the V and J calls and clone size; the DNA was used to work out D and trimming. The data show 210,000 or so clones, roughly 78% seen once. Germline V gene sequence: CDR1 SGHKS, CDR2 YYEKEE (reference sequence). Trimming pared 2 bases from V and 3 bases from J, leaving 14 bases between. The CDR3 contains 16 residues. This clonotype was obtained from a woman between 40 and 50 years old with acute or convalescent COVID-19. The chain uses TRBV5-5 and TRBJ2-2; D might be TRBD2 (7 bases). What was sequenced was peripheral blood. The CDR3 region is CASSFPGGADTGELFF. The CDR3 DNA reads TGTGCCAGCAGCTTTCCTGGGGGGGCGGACACCGGGGAGCTGTTTTTT.